This T cell receptor beta chain was identified in a study of blood T cell repertoires in COVID-19. Turning to the study itself: Acute and convalescent COVID-19 samples came from the United States, Italy and Spain. The analysed material was cDNA or gDNA that came from T cells, B-cell-depleted T cells, or PBMCs.

Per the study methods: From reference gene primer amplification, estimates of nucleated cell counts were derived. The data were produced by immunoSEQ multiplex PCR, yet TCRdb's version contains in-frame clones alone and is incomplete. Clone size and V and J calls were adopted from that table, with D and trimming inferred from the DNA. The sample includes tens of thousands of clones, about 88% of them seen just once. Sequencing was done on a sample of peripheral blood. The TCR sequence derives from a human donor in a cohort sampled during active COVID-19.

Here the CDR3 DNA reads TGTGCCAGCAGTGGGGTCCTGCGGCTCACTGAAGCTTTCTTT. Amino acids: CASSGVLRLTEAFF. V usage is TRBV2 and J usage is TRBJ1-1; unclear D gene. Trimming shortened V by 4 bases and J by 4 bases, and 13 bases separated the two germline ends. In germline, CDR1 is SNHLY, CDR2 FYNNEI. The CDR3 covers 14 residues.